The source of this T cell receptor (beta chain) is a study of blood T cell repertoires in COVID-19. At the level of the study: Acute-phase and convalescent COVID-19 samples originated in the United States, Italy and Spain. The cDNA or gDNA used as material had been derived from T cells, B-cell-depleted T cells, or PBMCs.

Per the original data handling: From reference gene primer amplification, estimates of nucleated cell counts were derived. Assay: immunoSEQ multiplex PCR; the TCRdb copy retains only in-frame clones and omits some. The V and J calls and clone size come from that table; D and trimming were worked out from the DNA. Counted here are approximately 260,000 clones, roughly nine tenths occurring once; the ten biggest clones make up approximately 7.6%. Between the trimmed V and J ends, which lost 3 bases and 4 bases, there was a span of 11 bases. The germline gives CDR1 GTSNPN, CDR2 SVGIG (reference sequence). The CDR3 has 13 amino acids.

The material sequenced was peripheral blood. This chain uses TRBV30 with TRBJ2-3, with D tentatively TRBD1 (6 bases). The sequence derives from a man aged 55-75 years who had recovered from COVID-19. Here the CDR3 DNA reads TGTGCCTGGAGAGGCAGGGGCGCAGATACGCAGTATTTT. Translating gives CAWRGRGADTQYF.